Listed below are T cell receptor beta chains from one sample, sequenced in a study of cytomegalovirus exposure and HLA in healthy donors. Here immunoSEQ multiplex PCR was the method, and the copy in TCRdb shows in-frame clones only, minus some. The sample holds 100,000 to 150,000 clones, about 80% seen once. Sequences were obtained from PBMCs. Receptors originate from a woman in her fifties or sixties in good health and CMV-seropositive. Both conserved end residues are part of each CDR3. Each record gives: D gene, V gene, clone size, J gene, CDR3 DNA, CDR3 protein. D genes are given only for firm matches. Size is stated for part of the rows, as once, few or many counts, or as a class when the clone is expanded.

TRBD2,TRBV11-1,.,TRBJ2-3,TGTGCCAGCAGCTTAGCGGTTGGCGTAGCGGGGGGGACCACAGATACGCAGTATTTT,CASSLAVGVAGGTTDTQYF
.,TRBV4-1,few,TRBJ2-5,TGCGCCAGCAGCCACCTTACCAGCGGGTGGGAGACCCAGTACTTC,CASSHLTSGWETQYF
TRBD2,TRBV19,once,TRBJ2-1,TGTGCCAGTAGTAGACTAGCGGGGGGACCGAGAATGACCTACAATGAGCAGTTCTTC,CASSRLAGGPRMTYNEQFF
.,TRBV4-1,.,TRBJ1-4,TGCGCCAGCAGCGGTGTCGGGATGGCAGGTGAAAAACTGTTTTTT,CASSGVGMAGEKLFF
TRBD1,TRBV7-2,.,TRBJ2-1,TGTGCCAGCAGCACTACTGTGGACAGGGGGAAATACAATGAGCAGTTCTTC,CASSTTVDRGKYNEQFF
TRBD2,TRBV2,once,TRBJ2-7,TGTGCCAGCAGTGTTCTGCGGGAGAACGAGCAGTACTTC,CASSVLRENEQYF
TRBD2,TRBV7-7,.,TRBJ2-1,TGTGCTAGCAGCTCGGGACTAGCGGGGACCTACAATGAGCAGTTCTTC,CASSSGLAGTYNEQFF
.,TRBV28,.,TRBJ2-3,TGTGCCAGCAGTCTGGGACTGGTAGGGTCAGGGGATACGCAGTATTTT,CASSLGLVGSGDTQYF
.,TRBV19,.,TRBJ1-5,TGTGCCAGTATCCCAACTGGTCGGGGGAATCAGCCCCAGCATTTT,CASIPTGRGNQPQHF
.,TRBV7-6,.,TRBJ1-2,TGTGCCAGCAGCTACGCCCTCGGGTATGGCTACACCTTC,CASSYALGYGYTF
TRBD2,TRBV5-4,.,TRBJ2-7,TGTGCCAGCAGCTTGACGGGGGGGCCAATCGAGCAGTACTTC,CASSLTGGPIEQYF
TRBD2,TRBV9,.,TRBJ2-2,TGTGCCAGCAGCCCCAGGAGCGGGAGGGCCTATACCGGGGAGCTGTTTTTT,CASSPRSGRAYTGELFF
TRBD2,TRBV5-4,.,TRBJ2-2,TGTGCCAGCCGTAGCGGGGGGGCTCCGGACACCGGGGAGCTGTTTTTT,CASRSGGAPDTGELFF
.,TRBV7-3,few,TRBJ2-3,TGTGCCAGCAGCTCGCGCAGGCCCACAGATACGCAGTATTTT,CASSSRRPTDTQYF
TRBD1,TRBV7-9,.,TRBJ1-1,TGTGCCAGCAGCTTAGTTCGGCAGGGGGGTACTGAAGCTTTCTTT,CASSLVRQGGTEAFF
TRBD2,TRBV5-1,.,TRBJ2-1,TGCGCCAGCAGCCTGACACTAGCGGGAGGGGGTGGGAATGAGCAGTTCTTC,CASSLTLAGGGGNEQFF
TRBD1,TRBV2,.,TRBJ1-2,TGTGCCACCCGAGGACAGGGTGACTATGGCTACACCTTC,CATRGQGDYGYTF
TRBD1,TRBV6-4,.,TRBJ2-1,TGTGCCAGCAGACGGACAGGGTCCAATGAGCAGTTCTTC,CASRRTGSNEQFF
TRBD2,TRBV5-1,.,TRBJ2-3,TGCGCCAGCAGCTGGGGGACTAGCGGGAGGGGCACAGATACGCAGTATTTT,CASSWGTSGRGTDTQYF
TRBD1,TRBV5-1,.,TRBJ2-2,TGCGCCAGCAGCTCGTCGCCGGGACAGGGGAACACCGGGGAGCTGTTTTTT,CASSSSPGQGNTGELFF
.,TRBV6-4,once,TRBJ1-1,TGTGCCAGCAGTGACTCGTCGAAGGGGCCGACTGAAGCTTTCTTT,CASSDSSKGPTEAFF
TRBD1,TRBV19,.,TRBJ2-2,TGTGCCAGTAGTCAGACAGGGCCCGGGGAGCTGTTTTTT,CASSQTGPGELFF
.,TRBV7-3,.,TRBJ2-1,TGTGCCAGCAGCTTATATGCGGGAAGCTCCTACAATGAGCAGTTCTTC,CASSLYAGSSYNEQFF
.,TRBV27,few,TRBJ2-1,TGTGCCAGCAGTTTCGAGGCTAGCACCCCTAGCTCCTACAATGAGCAGTTCTTC,CASSFEASTPSSYNEQFF
TRBD2,TRBV5-5,.,TRBJ2-3,TGTGCCAGCAGCCCTAGCGGGGCCACAGATACGCAGTATTTT,CASSPSGATDTQYF
TRBD1,TRBV7-8,.,TRBJ1-4,TGTGCCAGCAGCGTGGGACAGGGGAATGAAAAACTGTTTTTT,CASSVGQGNEKLFF
.,TRBV7-8,.,TRBJ2-4,TGTGCCAGCAGCTCGGGGGACATTCAGTACTTC,CASSSGDIQYF
TRBD1,TRBV9,.,TRBJ2-3,TGTGCCAGCAGCGTAGGGGGTCAGGGGGCAGATACGCAGTATTTT,CASSVGGQGADTQYF
.,TRBV27,.,TRBJ2-3,TGTGCCAGCAAGGAGGGAATGGGGGATACGCAGTATTTT,CASKEGMGDTQYF
TRBD2,TRBV4-2,.,TRBJ2-1,TGTGCCAGCAGCCAGCGACTAGCGGGGGGGGGTGAGCAGTTCTTC,CASSQRLAGGGEQFF
.,TRBV29-1,.,TRBJ2-5,TGCAGCGTTGCCAGGACCGACGCGGGGGAGACCCAGTACTTC,CSVARTDAGETQYF
TRBD1,TRBV2,.,TRBJ1-5,TGTGCCAGCAGTGAGGGACAGGGCGGTCAGCCCCAGCATTTT,CASSEGQGGQPQHF
.,TRBV7-8,.,TRBJ2-3,TGTGCCAGCAGCGCTTACTACCCACCTAGCACAGATACGCAGTATTTT,CASSAYYPPSTDTQYF
.,TRBV7-9,.,TRBJ1-1,TGTGCCAGCAGCTTTAAAACGGCCGACATAGAAGCTTTCTTT,CASSFKTADIEAFF
.,TRBV7-6,once,TRBJ1-1,TGTGCCAGCAGCGCTCGCTCAGGTGAAGCTTTCTTT,CASSARSGEAFF
.,TRBV6-5,.,TRBJ1-1,TGTGCCAGCAGTTACTCCCCAGGGAGGACTGAAGCTTTCTTT,CASSYSPGRTEAFF
.,TRBV9,.,TRBJ1-2,TGTGCCAGCAGCCTCGGACAGAACTATGGCTACACCTTC,CASSLGQNYGYTF
TRBD2,TRBV6-5,.,TRBJ2-5,TGTGCCAGCAGAACACTAGCGGGAGGGCGGGAGACCCAGTACTTC,CASRTLAGGRETQYF
.,TRBV19,.,TRBJ2-5,TGTGCCAGTAGTATAGCCGGCGGACAAGAGACCCAGTACTTC,CASSIAGGQETQYF
.,TRBV18,once,TRBJ1-5,TGTGCCAGCTCACTTTATAGCAATCAGCCCCAGCATTTT,CASSLYSNQPQHF
.,TRBV6-6,.,TRBJ2-2,TGTGCCAGCAGTTACGTGGTGGGGGCCCCCCCCGGGGAGCTGTTTTTT,CASSYVVGAPPGELFF
TRBD1,TRBV2,.,TRBJ1-2,TGTGCCACCGTGAGGGACAGGGGTCCCGATGGCTACACCTTC,CATVRDRGPDGYTF
TRBD1,TRBV27,.,TRBJ2-7,TGTGCCAGCAGACCCGGGACAGGGTGGTACGAGCAGTACTTC,CASRPGTGWYEQYF
.,TRBV9,.,TRBJ2-5,TGTGCCAGCAGCGTAGGCCCCCTAGCTCGGGAGACCCAGTACTTC,CASSVGPLARETQYF
TRBD1,TRBV6-5,few,TRBJ1-1,TGTGCCAGCAGTCGCAGGGGGCTCTTGGGGACTGAAGCTTTCTTT,CASSRRGLLGTEAFF
.,TRBV5-1,few,TRBJ1-1,TGCGCCAGCAGCGGGGACACAGGGATGAACACTGAAGCTTTCTTT,CASSGDTGMNTEAFF
TRBD1,TRBV18,few,TRBJ1-1,TGTGCCAGCCTTGGACAGGGCGCGGGGACTGAAGCTTTCTTT,CASLGQGAGTEAFF
TRBD1,TRBV6-5,few,TRBJ1-1,TGTGCCAGCAGTTACTGGACAGGGGCTGAAGCTTTCTTT,CASSYWTGAEAFF
.,TRBV11-2,.,TRBJ2-5,TGTGCCAGCAGCTTAGGCCGGGACTGGTACCAAGAGACCCAGTACTTC,CASSLGRDWYQETQYF
TRBD1,TRBV7-6,.,TRBJ2-7,TGTGCCAGCAGCTCAAATCCGGGACAGGGGACCTACGAGCAGTACTTC,CASSSNPGQGTYEQYF
.,TRBV18,.,TRBJ1-2,TGTGCCAGCTCACCGGGACACGGTGCTGGCTACACCTTC,CASSPGHGAGYTF
TRBD2,TRBV25-1,many,TRBJ2-3,TGTGCCAGCAGGGCGGGAGGAATCACAGATACGCAGTATTTT,CASRAGGITDTQYF
TRBD1,TRBV4-3,.,TRBJ2-2,TGCGCCAGCAGCCAAGATATGGGGACAGGGAACACCGGGGAGCTGTTTTTT,CASSQDMGTGNTGELFF
.,TRBV7-3,.,TRBJ2-5,TGTGCCAGCAGCAGACTAGTTTGGGAGACCCAGTACTTC,CASSRLVWETQYF
TRBD2,TRBV19,.,TRBJ2-3,TGTGCCAGCGGTGAGACTAGCGCAGATACGCAGTATTTT,CASGETSADTQYF
TRBD2,TRBV5-1,.,TRBJ2-5,TGCGCCAGCAGCCCGGGACTAGCGGCATACCAAGAGACCCAGTACTTC,CASSPGLAAYQETQYF
TRBD1,TRBV2,.,TRBJ2-7,TGTGCCAGCAGCGGGACAGCCCTCGGGGAGCAGTACTTC,CASSGTALGEQYF